These 30 T cell receptor beta chains were sequenced from one sample in a study of blood T cell repertoires in COVID-19. Sequencing was performed with immunoSEQ multiplex PCR; in TCRdb, only in-frame clones are kept and a portion is missing. The sample includes 250,000 to 300,000 clones, around 78% of them seen just once. The sequenced sample consisted of peripheral blood. Receptors originate from a man aged 55 to 70 who had recovered from COVID-19.

J is TRBJ1-5 and V is TRBV6-6; the D gene is possibly TRBD1 (6 bases). Trimming shortened V by 5 bases and J by 5 bases, and 16 bases separated the two germline ends. Germline CDR1 is MNHNY and CDR2 is SVGAGI (reference sequence). CDR3 size: 15 residues. The CDR3 nucleotides are TGTGCCAGCAGTACCTCTCGTCAGGGGCATCAGCCCCAGCATTTT. It translates to CASSTSRQGHQPQHF.

The rearrangement links TRBV5-1 to TRBJ1-2, with 9 bases fitting TRBD1. This CDR3 spans 14 amino acids. Germline values: CDR1 SGHRS, CDR2 YFSETQ. The V and J ends lost 4 bases and 6 bases, in that order; junction bases with no gene match: 7. The CDR3 DNA is TGCGCCAGCAGCCCTGGACAGGGGTCACATGGCTACACCTTC. Translation gives CASSPGQGSHGYTF.

This clone was seen a single time. The V and J genes are TRBV7-2 and TRBJ1-1; D call uncertain. Germline CDR1 reads SGHTA; CDR2 reads FQGNSA. Trimming removed 2 bases from V and 0 bases from J, with 10 bases in between. This CDR3 comprises 15 residues. The CDR3: CASSLSYGMNTEAFF. The CDR3 nucleotides are TGTGCCAGCAGCTTATCATACGGGATGAACACTGAAGCTTTCTTT.

V usage is TRBV6-5 and J usage is TRBJ1-3, with a possible D match to TRBD1 (5 bases). V shed 3 bases and J shed 5 bases, with 11 bases lying between them. Germline loops: CDR1 MNHEY, CDR2 SVGAGI. The CDR3 sequence is 14 residues long. CDR3 DNA: TGTGCCAGCAGTTATGCAGGGTCAAGAAACACCATATATTTT. Residues: CASSYAGSRNTIYF.

This rearrangement joins TRBV5-8 to TRBJ1-5, with 9 nucleotides matching TRBD1. This CDR3 contains 15 residues. Trimming cost V 7 bases and J 0 bases; bases outside gene matches: 5. CDR1 and CDR2 (germline): SGHTS, YDEGEE. The CDR3 bases are TGTGCCAGCGGACAGGGGTTTATTAGCAATCAGCCCCAGCATTTT. Amino acids: CASGQGFISNQPQHF.

This clone occurred a few times. J is TRBJ2-2 and V is TRBV11-2; TRBD2 matches at 7 bases. CDR1 is SGHAT and CDR2 is FQNNGV in the germline V gene. V was pared by 7 bases and J by 7 bases, with 6 bases of the junction left unmatched. This CDR3 comprises 13 residues. The CDR3 DNA follows: TGTGCCAGCACCGAGGGGAGGGGCGGGGAGCTGTTTTTT. Residues: CASTEGRGGELFF.

This clone was picked up a small number of times. At one end the junction does not follow the germline gene, possibly because of a read error. The chain is built from TRBV3-1 (or the pseudogene TRBV3-2) and TRBJ2-7; no reliable D call. CDR1 is LGHDT, CDR2 YNNKEL, per germline (reference sequence). The CDR3 has 13 amino acids. The DNA of the CDR3 is TGTGCCAGCAGCCAATGGGCTTCCTTCGAGCAGTACTTC. It yields the protein CASSQWASFEQYF.

This rearrangement joins TRBV6-5 to TRBJ2-7, with D possibly being TRBD2 (7 bases). This CDR3 contains 15 residues. Trimming cost V 6 bases and J 1 base, with 16 bases left between them. Germline V lookup: CDR1 MNHEY, CDR2 SVGAGI. The CDR3 DNA reads as TGTGCCAGCAGCCAAGGGGGGGTTCGTTCCTACGAGCAGTACTTC. Its protein is CASSQGGVRSYEQYF.

At least ten counts were recorded for this clone. The rearrangement joins TRBV7-2 to TRBJ2-7, with 11 nucleotides matching TRBD2. The germline gives CDR1 SGHTA, CDR2 FQGNSA. J was trimmed by 4 bases and V by 2 bases; bases with no gene match: 4. The CDR3 totals 15 residues. CDR3 sequence (DNA): TGTGCCAGCAGCTTAAACCCTAGCGGGGGGTACGAGCAGTACTTC. It translates to CASSLNPSGGYEQYF.

DNA for the CDR3: TGTGCCAGCAGTTACACAGGGAGCTATGGCTACACCTTC. Its translation is CASSYTGSYGYTF. V and J are TRBV6-5 and TRBJ1-2, with a possible D match to TRBD1 (6 bases). Germline CDR1 is MNHEY and CDR2 is SVGAGI. The CDR3 contains 13 residues. Trimming took 2 bases from V and 4 from J, leaving 8 bases between them.

The J gene is TRBJ1-5, the V gene TRBV30; 8 nucleotides line up with TRBD1. CDR1 GTSNPN and CDR2 SVGIG come from the germline V gene (reference sequence). Trimming at V came to 2 bases and at J to 4 bases, leaving 4 bases not matched to a gene. This CDR3 region has 14 residues. CDR3 nucleotide sequence: TGTGCCTGGAGTCAGGGGGCTGGGAATCAGCCCCAGCATTTT. It yields the protein CAWSQGAGNQPQHF.

The V call is TRBV28, the J call TRBJ2-5; weak D call: TRBD2 (6 bases). Germline assignment: CDR1 MDHEN and CDR2 SYDVKM. Trimming shortened V by 5 bases and J by 1 base, and 20 bases separated the two germline ends. The CDR3 has 17 amino acids. DNA for the CDR3: TGTGCCAGCAGTCTCCGGGGGATAGGGAGCGTCCAAGAGACCCAGTACTTC. Translating gives CASSLRGIGSVQETQYF.

This chain joins TRBV5-1 and TRBJ2-5; TRBD1 agrees at 7 bases. V lost 5 bases and J lost 5; bases outside the gene matches: 12. Germline V CDR1 and CDR2: SGHRS, YFSETQ. The CDR3 extends over 15 amino acids. The CDR3 DNA follows: TGCGCCAGCAGAGAAGGAGACAGGGCGGCGGAGACCCAGTACTTC. Its protein product is CASREGDRAAETQYF.

This clone was seen a handful of times. V is TRBV6-6 and J is TRBJ2-1; 10 nucleotides align to TRBD1. Trimming at V came to 0 bases and at J to 9 bases, leaving 2 bases not matched to a gene. This CDR3 region has 14 residues. CDR1 and CDR2 (germline): MNHNY, SVGAGI (reference sequence). DNA of the CDR3: TGTGCCAGCAGTTACTCGGGGGACAGGGGTGAGCAGTTCTTC. Translated: CASSYSGDRGEQFF.

The chain combines TRBV20-1 with TRBJ1-1, with a tentative D call TRBD1 (5 bases). The V end lost 6 bases, the J end lost 2 bases, and 7 bases lay between the germline ends. This CDR3 is 11 amino acids long. CDR1 is DFQATT, CDR2 SNEGSKA, per germline (reference sequence). The CDR3 DNA reads TGCAGTGCCGACAGTAACACTGAAGCTTTCTTT. This encodes CSADSNTEAFF.

This clone was detected only a few times. The chain employs TRBV5-4 and TRBJ2-2; tentatively, D is TRBD1 (6 bases). Deletions cut 7 bases from V and 4 bases from J, with 14 bases between. CDR1 SGHNT and CDR2 YYREEE come from the germline V gene (reference sequence). This CDR3 has 14 residues. The CDR3 nucleotides read TGTGCCAGCGCAGGACAGCTCTCCACCGGGGAGCTGTTTTTT. Translating it yields CASAGQLSTGELFF. Drawing the rest from reference TRBV5-4 and TRBJ2-2, the complete variable domain is ETGVTQSPTHLIKTRGQQVTLRCSSQSGHNTVSWYQQALGQGPQFIFQYYREEENGRGNFPPRFSGLQFPNYSSELNVNALELDDSALYLCASAGQLSTGELFFGEGSRLTVL.

This clone was seen once. J is TRBJ2-1 and V is TRBV9; 9 nucleotides align to TRBD1. Trimming took 7 bases from V and 6 from J; bases not matched to a gene: 5. The CDR3 loop spans 13 amino acids. Germline V gene data show CDR1 as SGDLS and CDR2 as YYNGEE. The CDR3 sequence: CASATGGFNEQFF. CDR3 nucleotide sequence: TGTGCCAGCGCGACAGGGGGTTTCAATGAGCAGTTCTTC.

The chain carries TRBV3-1 (or the pseudogene TRBV3-2) and TRBJ1-6; 9 bases align to TRBD1. The CDR3 runs to 14 residues. V lost 1 base to trimming and J lost 9 bases; unmatched junction nucleotides: 1. CDR1 and CDR2 from the germline V gene are LGHDT and YNNKEL (reference sequence). CDR3 residues: CASSQGDRASPLHF. The CDR3 nucleotides read TGTGCCAGCAGCCAAGGGGACAGGGCTTCACCCCTCCACTTT.

This clone appeared a few times. The chain recombines TRBV28 with TRBJ1-5; D remains ambiguous. The CDR3 covers 12 residues. V shed 7 bases and J shed 4 bases, with 8 bases lying between them. The V gene's germline CDR1 is MDHEN and CDR2 SYDVKM. The CDR3 DNA sequence: TGTGCCAGCAACAGCTTAAATCAGCCCCAGCATTTT. Protein sequence: CASNSLNQPQHF.

This chain joins TRBV19 and TRBJ2-7; 11 bases are shared with TRBD1. The J segment lost 0 bases and the V segment lost 6 bases, leaving 4 bases of the junction unmatched. Germline loops: CDR1 LNHDA, CDR2 SQIVND (reference sequence). The CDR3 has 15 residues. The CDR3 region has the DNA TGTGCCAGTAGCAGGGACAGGGGGTCCTCCTACGAGCAGTACTTC. It yields the protein CASSRDRGSSYEQYF.

The chain is built from TRBV18 and TRBJ2-7; tentative D call: TRBD2 (5 bases). This CDR3 has 16 amino acids. The V gene lost 2 bases and the J gene lost 0 bases, with 14 bases spanning the gap. Germline V gives CDR1 KGHSH, CDR2 LQKENI. The CDR3 reads CASSPIGIPSSYEQYF. CDR3 DNA: TGTGCCAGCTCACCAATCGGGATCCCCAGCTCCTACGAGCAGTACTTC.

The rearrangement links TRBV29-1 to TRBJ2-1; tentative D call: TRBD2 (5 bases). Germline loops: CDR1 SQVTM, CDR2 ANQGSEA. The CDR3 sequence is 13 residues long. V was clipped by 2 bases and J by 5 bases, with 10 bases between them. The CDR3 here is CSVETSFHNEQFF. For the CDR3, the DNA is TGCAGCGTTGAAACTAGTTTCCACAATGAGCAGTTCTTC.

The chain combines TRBV3-1 (or the pseudogene TRBV3-2) with TRBJ2-2; D perhaps matches TRBD2 (6 bases). The germline CDR1 and CDR2 sequences are LGHDT and YNNKEL (reference sequence). The V end lost 4 bases, the J end lost 1 base, and 13 bases lay between the germline ends. The CDR3 is made up of 16 amino acids. The CDR3 DNA reads as TGTGCCAGCAGCCCTCCCGGGACTTGGAACACCGGGGAGCTGTTTTTT. It is translated as CASSPPGTWNTGELFF.

This sequence joins TRBV12-3 or TRBV12-4 and TRBJ2-2; D is unclear. The V and J ends lost 3 bases and 8 bases respectively, with 10 bases between them. The CDR3 sequence is 13 residues long. The CDR3: CASSFGVVGELFF. The CDR3, as DNA: TGTGCCAGCAGTTTTGGAGTTGTGGGGGAGCTGTTTTTT.

The J gene is TRBJ1-6, the V gene TRBV7-2; a weak D match, TRBD1 (5 bases). This CDR3 has 13 residues. Germline CDR1 and CDR2: SGHTA and FQGNSA. V was pared by 1 base and J by 13 bases, with 11 bases between. CDR3 sequence reads: CASSLDRRDPLHF. Here the CDR3 DNA reads TGTGCCAGCAGCTTAGACCGCAGGGATCCCCTCCACTTT.

The chain combines TRBV6-4 with TRBJ2-1, with 9 bases lining up with TRBD2. Losses at the gene ends were 4 bases for V and 5 bases for J; bases not matched to a gene: 3. Looked up from germline, CDR1 is MRHNA and CDR2 is SNTAGT. The CDR3 has 14 amino acids. The CDR3 loop reads CASSVSGSHNEQFF. The CDR3 coding sequence is TGTGCCAGCAGTGTTAGCGGGAGCCACAATGAGCAGTTCTTC.

The J gene is TRBJ2-6, the V gene TRBV6-1, with D perhaps TRBD1 (5 bases). V was cut by 0 bases and J by 3 bases, with 6 bases left in between. This CDR3 is built from 15 residues. Germline lookup yields CDR1 MNHNS and CDR2 SASEGT. The CDR3 sequence: CASSEAQGGANVLTF. CDR3 nucleotide sequence: TGTGCCAGCAGTGAAGCGCAGGGTGGGGCCAACGTCCTGACTTTC.

The chain combines TRBV11-3 with TRBJ2-3; 9 bases fit TRBD2. V lost 4 bases and J lost 0; bases outside the gene matches: 5. This CDR3 region has 16 residues. Germline V gives CDR1 SGHNT, CDR2 YENEEA. This CDR3 reads CASSSGLAFSTDTQYF. CDR3 DNA: TGTGCCAGCAGCTCGGGACTAGCTTTTAGCACAGATACGCAGTATTTT.

CDR3 bases: TGCGCCAGCAGCTTGGTGGGACAGGGGGCCGGGGAGCTGTTTTTT. Its protein product is CASSLVGQGAGELFF. This chain links TRBV5-1 with TRBJ2-2, with 11 bases matching TRBD1. CDR1 SGHRS and CDR2 YFSETQ come from the germline V gene. The CDR3 length is 15 residues. With 0 bases clipped from V and 6 bases from J, the junction kept 1 base outside the gene matches.

The gene calls are TRBV7-2 and TRBJ2-2; tentative D call: TRBD2 (6 bases). Germline V gives CDR1 SGHTA, CDR2 FQGNSA. V lost 7 bases, J lost 7 bases, and 13 bases lay in between. This CDR3 region has 13 residues. Here the CDR3 reads CASTLRRDGELFF. The CDR3 DNA reads TGTGCCAGCACCCTAAGGCGGGACGGGGAGCTGTTTTTT.